The count of the clone carrying this TCR beta chain is one. In assigning cohorts, the study relied on participant-reported clinical history. These data belong to a study of blood T cell repertoires in COVID-19. Study processing details: By means of reference gene primer amplification, nucleated cell counts were estimated. Using immunoSEQ multiplex PCR, the repertoire was profiled, and TCRdb retains in-frame clones only, with some absent. V and J calls and clone size are as listed in that table; D and trimming were resolved from the DNA. The table has hundreds of thousands of clones, 88% seen once. The CDR3 covers 14 residues. The germline gives CDR1 ENHRY, CDR2 SYGVKD. V shed 3 bases and J shed 4 bases, with 10 bases lying between them.

The sequence derives from a woman aged 30 to 39 who had recovered from COVID-19. The specimen was PBMCs or T cells enriched from blood (not recorded which). This chain links TRBV10-3 with TRBJ2-1; D gene ambiguous. CDR3 amino acids: CAISEILRYNEQFF. In DNA, the CDR3 is TGTGCCATCAGTGAAATTTTGAGATACAATGAGCAGTTCTTC.